This entry features one T cell receptor beta chain sequence. As yet, its antigen is unknown. 13 Jbeta primers and 60 Vbeta primers were used for the PCR. Only in-frame clones appear in the TCRdb table, and some are missing; sequencing was by immunoSEQ multiplex PCR. The table shows about 150,000 clones, with over 8% occurring only once. This specimen comes from a study of cytomegalovirus exposure and HLA in healthy donors. Study observations and caveats: In presence/absence analyses, roughly uniform sequencing depth across donors was assumed. Indistinguishability led to the exclusion of some V segments, TRBV6-2 and TRBV6-3 included.

This CDR3 contains 13 residues. Sequencing input: PBMCs. The gene calls are TRBV21-1 and TRBJ2-5; no check of the table's D call, TRBD2, against the DNA was made. TRBV21-1 is noted as a pseudogene. The TCR comes from a male donor in good health and CMV-seronegative. The CDR3 loop is CASGAGFQETQYF. CDR3 in DNA: TGTGCCAGCGGAGCGGGATTCCAAGAGACCCAGTACTTC.